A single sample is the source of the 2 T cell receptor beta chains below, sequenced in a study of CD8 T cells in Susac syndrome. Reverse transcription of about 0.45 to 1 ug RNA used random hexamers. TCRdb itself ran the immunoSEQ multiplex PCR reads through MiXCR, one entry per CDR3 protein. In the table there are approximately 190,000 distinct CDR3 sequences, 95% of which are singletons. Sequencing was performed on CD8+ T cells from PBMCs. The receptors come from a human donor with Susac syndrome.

The CDR3 spells CASSLGGGTPPATQYF. CDR3 DNA sequence: TGTGCCAGCAGCTTAGGGGGCGGGACTCCCCCGGCCACCCAGTACTTC. The genes are TRBV7-2 and TRBJ2-5; D perhaps matches TRBD2 (6 bases). The CDR3 runs to 16 residues. CDR1 and CDR2 (germline): SGHTA, FQGNSA. The V end was cut by 1 base, the J end by 8 bases, with 20 bases between. Full variable domain (remainder filled in from reference TRBV7-2 and TRBJ2-5): GAGVSQSPSNKVTEKGKDVELRCDPISGHTALYWYRQSLGQGLEFLIYFQGNSAPDKSGLPSDRFSAERTGGSVSTLTIQRTQQEDSAVYLCASSLGGGTPPATQYFGPGTRLLVL.

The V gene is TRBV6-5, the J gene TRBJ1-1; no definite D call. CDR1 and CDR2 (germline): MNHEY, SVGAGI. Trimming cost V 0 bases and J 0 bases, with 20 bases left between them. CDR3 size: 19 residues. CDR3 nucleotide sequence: TGTGCCAGCAGTTACTCACTTTCGGAGGCAGGCGGGGTGAACACTGAAGCTTTCTTT. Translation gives CASSYSLSEAGGVNTEAFF.